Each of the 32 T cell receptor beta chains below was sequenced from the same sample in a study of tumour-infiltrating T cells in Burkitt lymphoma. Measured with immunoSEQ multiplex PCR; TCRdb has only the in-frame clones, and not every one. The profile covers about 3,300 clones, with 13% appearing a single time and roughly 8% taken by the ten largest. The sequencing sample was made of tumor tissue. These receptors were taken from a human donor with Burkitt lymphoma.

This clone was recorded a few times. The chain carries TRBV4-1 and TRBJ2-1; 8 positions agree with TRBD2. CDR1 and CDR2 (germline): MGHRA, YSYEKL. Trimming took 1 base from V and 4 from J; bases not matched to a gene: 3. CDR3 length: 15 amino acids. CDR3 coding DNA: TGCGCCAGCAGCCAAGTAACTAGCGGTTACAATGAGCAGTTCTTC. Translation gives CASSQVTSGYNEQFF.

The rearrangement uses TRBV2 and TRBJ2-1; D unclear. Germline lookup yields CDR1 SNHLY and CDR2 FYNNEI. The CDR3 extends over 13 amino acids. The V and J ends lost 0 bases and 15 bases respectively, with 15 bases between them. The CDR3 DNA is TGTGCCAGCAGTGAAGCGGTTTGGGCAAAGTGGTTCTTC. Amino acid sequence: CASSEAVWAKWFF. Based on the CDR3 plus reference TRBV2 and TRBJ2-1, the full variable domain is EPEVTQTPSHQVTQMGQEVILRCVPISNHLYFYWYRQILGQKVEFLVSFYNNEISEKSEIFDDQFSVERPDGSNFTLKIRSTKLEDSAMYFCASSEAVWAKWFFGPGTRLTVL.

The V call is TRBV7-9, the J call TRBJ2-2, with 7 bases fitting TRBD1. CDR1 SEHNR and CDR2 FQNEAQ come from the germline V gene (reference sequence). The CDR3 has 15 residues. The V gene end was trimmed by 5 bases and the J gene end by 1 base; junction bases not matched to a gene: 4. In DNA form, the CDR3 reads TGTGCCAGCAGCCCACAGGGGCGGAACACCGGGGAGCTGTTTTTT. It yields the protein CASSPQGRNTGELFF.

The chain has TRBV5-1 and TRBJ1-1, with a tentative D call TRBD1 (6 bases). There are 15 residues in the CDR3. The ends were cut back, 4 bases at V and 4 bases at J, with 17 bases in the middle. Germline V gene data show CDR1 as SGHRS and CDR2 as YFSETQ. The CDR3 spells CASSLVQGEGTEAFF. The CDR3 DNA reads TGCGCCAGCAGCCTAGTACAGGGCGAAGGCACTGAAGCTTTCTTT. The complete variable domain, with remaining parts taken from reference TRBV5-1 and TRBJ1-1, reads KAGVTQTPRYLIKTRGQQVTLSCSPISGHRSVSWYQQTPGQGLQFLFEYFSETQRNKGNFPGRFSGRQFSNSRSEMNVSTLELGDSALYLCASSLVQGEGTEAFFGQGTRLTVV.

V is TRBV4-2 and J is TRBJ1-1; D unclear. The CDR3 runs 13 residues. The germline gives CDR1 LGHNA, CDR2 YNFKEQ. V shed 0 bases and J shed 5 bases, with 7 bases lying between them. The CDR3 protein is CASSQDTVTEAFF. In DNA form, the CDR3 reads TGTGCCAGCAGCCAAGATACGGTTACTGAAGCTTTCTTT.

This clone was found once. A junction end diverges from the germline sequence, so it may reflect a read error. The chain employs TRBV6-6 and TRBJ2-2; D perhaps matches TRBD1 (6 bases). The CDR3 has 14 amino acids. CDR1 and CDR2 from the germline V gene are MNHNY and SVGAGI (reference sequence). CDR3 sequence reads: CASSRTGNTGKLFF. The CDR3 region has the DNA TGTGCCAGCAGCCGTACAGGGAACACCGGGAAGCTGTTTTTT.

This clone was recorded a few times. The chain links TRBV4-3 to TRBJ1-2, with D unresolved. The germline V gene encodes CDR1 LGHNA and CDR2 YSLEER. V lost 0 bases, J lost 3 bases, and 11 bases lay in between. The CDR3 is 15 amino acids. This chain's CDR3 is CASSQDRTPHYGYTF. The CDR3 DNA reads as TGCGCCAGCAGCCAAGACAGGACTCCACACTATGGCTACACCTTC.

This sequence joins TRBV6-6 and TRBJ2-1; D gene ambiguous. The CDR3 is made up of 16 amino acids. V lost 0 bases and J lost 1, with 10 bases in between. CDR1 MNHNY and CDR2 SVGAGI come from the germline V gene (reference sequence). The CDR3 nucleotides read TGTGCCAGCAGTTACTCAGGACCTCCATCCTACAATGAGCAGTTCTTC. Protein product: CASSYSGPPSYNEQFF.

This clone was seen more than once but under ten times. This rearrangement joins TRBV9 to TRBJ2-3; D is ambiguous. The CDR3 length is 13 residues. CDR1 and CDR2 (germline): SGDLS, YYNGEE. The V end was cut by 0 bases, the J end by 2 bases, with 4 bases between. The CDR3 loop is CASSVGSTDTQYF. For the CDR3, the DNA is TGTGCCAGCAGCGTAGGATCCACAGATACGCAGTATTTT.

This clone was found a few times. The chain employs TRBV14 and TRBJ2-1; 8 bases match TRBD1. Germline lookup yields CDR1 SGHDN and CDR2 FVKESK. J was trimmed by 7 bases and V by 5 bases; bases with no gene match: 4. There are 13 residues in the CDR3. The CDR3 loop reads CASSWTGSNEQFF. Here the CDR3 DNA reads TGTGCCAGCAGCTGGACAGGGTCGAATGAGCAGTTCTTC.

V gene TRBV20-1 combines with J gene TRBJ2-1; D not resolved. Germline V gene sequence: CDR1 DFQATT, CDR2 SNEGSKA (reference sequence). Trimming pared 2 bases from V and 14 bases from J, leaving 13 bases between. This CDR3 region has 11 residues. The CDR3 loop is CSARSGQWEFF. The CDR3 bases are TGCAGTGCTAGAAGTGGCCAATGGGAGTTCTTC.

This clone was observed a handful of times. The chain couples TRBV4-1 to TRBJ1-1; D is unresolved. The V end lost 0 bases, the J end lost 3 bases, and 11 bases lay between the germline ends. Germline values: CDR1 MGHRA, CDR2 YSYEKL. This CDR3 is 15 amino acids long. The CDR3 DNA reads TGCGCCAGCAGCCAAGATGAGGGTTTTTACACTGAAGCTTTCTTT. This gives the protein CASSQDEGFYTEAFF.

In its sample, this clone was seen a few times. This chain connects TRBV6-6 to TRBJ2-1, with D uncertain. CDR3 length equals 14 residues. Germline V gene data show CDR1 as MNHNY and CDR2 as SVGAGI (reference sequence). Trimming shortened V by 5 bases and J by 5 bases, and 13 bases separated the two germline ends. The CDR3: CASSPPPSNNEQFF. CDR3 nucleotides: TGTGCCAGCAGTCCGCCTCCTAGTAACAATGAGCAGTTCTTC.

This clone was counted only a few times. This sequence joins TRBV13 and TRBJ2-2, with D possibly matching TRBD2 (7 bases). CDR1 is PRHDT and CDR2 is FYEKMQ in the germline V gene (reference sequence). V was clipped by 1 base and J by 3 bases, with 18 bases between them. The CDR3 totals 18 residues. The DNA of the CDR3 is TGTGCCAGCAGCTTAGCGGGGGGCTTCTACTCCGACACCGGGGAGCTGTTTTTT. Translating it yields CASSLAGGFYSDTGELFF.

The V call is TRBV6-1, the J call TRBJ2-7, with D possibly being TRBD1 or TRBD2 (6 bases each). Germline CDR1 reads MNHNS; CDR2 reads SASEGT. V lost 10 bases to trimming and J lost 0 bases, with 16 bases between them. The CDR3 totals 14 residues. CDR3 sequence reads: CATIRRGASYEQYF. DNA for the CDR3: TGTGCCACCATCCGAAGGGGGGCCTCCTACGAGCAGTACTTC.

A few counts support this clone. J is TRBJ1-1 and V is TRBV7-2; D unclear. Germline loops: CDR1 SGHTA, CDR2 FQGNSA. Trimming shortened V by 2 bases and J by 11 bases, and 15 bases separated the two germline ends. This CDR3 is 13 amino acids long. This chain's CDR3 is CASSLSFPGFAFF. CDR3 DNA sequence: TGTGCCAGCAGCTTATCTTTTCCGGGGTTCGCTTTCTTT.

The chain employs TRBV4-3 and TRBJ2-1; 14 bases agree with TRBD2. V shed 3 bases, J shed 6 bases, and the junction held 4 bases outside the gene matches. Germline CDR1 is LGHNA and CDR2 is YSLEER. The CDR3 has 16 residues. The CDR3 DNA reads TGCGCCAGCAGCCAGGAGGGACTAGCGGGAGTCAATGAGCAGTTCTTC. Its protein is CASSQEGLAGVNEQFF.

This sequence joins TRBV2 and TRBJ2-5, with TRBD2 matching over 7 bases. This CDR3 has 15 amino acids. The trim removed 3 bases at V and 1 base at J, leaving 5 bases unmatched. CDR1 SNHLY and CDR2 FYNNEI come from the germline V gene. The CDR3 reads CASSEMGLSQETQYF. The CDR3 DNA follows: TGTGCCAGCAGTGAGATGGGACTATCCCAAGAGACCCAGTACTTC.

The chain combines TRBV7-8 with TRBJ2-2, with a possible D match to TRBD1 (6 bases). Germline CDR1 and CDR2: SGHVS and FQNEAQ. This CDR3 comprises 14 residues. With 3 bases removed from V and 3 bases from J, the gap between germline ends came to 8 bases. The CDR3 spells CASSFAGDTGELFF. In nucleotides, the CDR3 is TGTGCCAGCAGCTTCGCAGGGGACACCGGGGAGCTGTTTTTT. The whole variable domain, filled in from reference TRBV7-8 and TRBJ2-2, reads GAGVSQSPRYKVAKRGQDVALRCDPISGHVSLFWYQQALGQGPEFLTYFQNEAQLDKSGLPSDRFFAERPEGSVSTLKIQRTQQEDSAVYLCASSFAGDTGELFFGEGSRLTVL.

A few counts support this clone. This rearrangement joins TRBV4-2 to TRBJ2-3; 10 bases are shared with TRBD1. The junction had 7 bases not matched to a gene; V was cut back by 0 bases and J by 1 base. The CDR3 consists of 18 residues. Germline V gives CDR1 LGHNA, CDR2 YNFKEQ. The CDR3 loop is CASSQEWRQGAGTDTQYF. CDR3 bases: TGTGCCAGCAGCCAAGAATGGAGACAGGGGGCTGGCACAGATACGCAGTATTTT.

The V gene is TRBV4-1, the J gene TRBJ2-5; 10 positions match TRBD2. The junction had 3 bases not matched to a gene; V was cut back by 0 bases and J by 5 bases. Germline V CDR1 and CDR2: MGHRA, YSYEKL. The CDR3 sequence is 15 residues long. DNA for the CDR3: TGCGCCAGCAGCCAAGAAGCGGGGGGGCGCGAGACCCAGTACTTC. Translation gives CASSQEAGGRETQYF.

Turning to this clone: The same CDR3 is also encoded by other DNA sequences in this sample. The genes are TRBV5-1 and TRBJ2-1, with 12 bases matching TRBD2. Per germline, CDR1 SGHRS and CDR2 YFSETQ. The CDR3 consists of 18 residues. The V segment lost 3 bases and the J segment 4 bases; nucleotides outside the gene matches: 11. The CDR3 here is CASSSVTSGGRIYNEQFF. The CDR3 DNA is TGCGCCAGCAGCTCGGTGACTAGCGGGGGCCGTATATACAATGAGCAGTTCTTC.

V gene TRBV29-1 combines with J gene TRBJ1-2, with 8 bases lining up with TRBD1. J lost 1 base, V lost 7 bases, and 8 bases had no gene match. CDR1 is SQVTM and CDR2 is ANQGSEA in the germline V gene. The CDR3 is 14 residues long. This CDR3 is CSAGGQGNNYGYTF. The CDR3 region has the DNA TGCAGCGCCGGCGGACAGGGCAATAACTATGGCTACACCTTC.

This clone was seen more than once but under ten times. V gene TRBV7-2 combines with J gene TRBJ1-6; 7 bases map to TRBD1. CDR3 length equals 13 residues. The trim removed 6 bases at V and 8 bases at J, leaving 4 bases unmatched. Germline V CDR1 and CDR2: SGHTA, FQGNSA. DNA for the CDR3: TGTGCCAGCAGTTGGGACAGAGATTCACCCCTCCACTTT. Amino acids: CASSWDRDSPLHF.

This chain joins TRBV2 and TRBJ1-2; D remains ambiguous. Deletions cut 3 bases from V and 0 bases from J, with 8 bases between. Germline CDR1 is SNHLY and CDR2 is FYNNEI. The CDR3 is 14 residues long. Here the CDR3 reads CASSDRTSNYGYTF. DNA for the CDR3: TGTGCCAGCAGTGACAGGACTTCTAACTATGGCTACACCTTC.

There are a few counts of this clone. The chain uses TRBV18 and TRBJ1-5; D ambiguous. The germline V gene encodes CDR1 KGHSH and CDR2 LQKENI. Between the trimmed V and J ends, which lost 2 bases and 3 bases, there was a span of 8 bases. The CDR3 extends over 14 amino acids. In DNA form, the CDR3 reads TGTGCCAGCTCACCAGGGGAGATCAATCAGCCCCAGCATTTT. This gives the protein CASSPGEINQPQHF. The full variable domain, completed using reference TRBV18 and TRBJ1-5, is NAGVMQNPRHLVRRRGQEARLRCSPMKGHSHVYWYRQLPEEGLKFMVYLQKENIIDESGMPKERFSAEFPKEGPSILRIQQVVRGDSAAYFCASSPGEINQPQHFGDGTRLSIL.

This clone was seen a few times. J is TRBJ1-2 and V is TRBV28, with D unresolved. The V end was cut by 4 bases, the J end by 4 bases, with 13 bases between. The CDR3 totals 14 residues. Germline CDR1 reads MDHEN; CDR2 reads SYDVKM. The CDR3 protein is CASSSPGLSYGYTF. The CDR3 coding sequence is TGTGCCAGCAGTTCCCCGGGCCTTAGCTATGGCTACACCTTC.

CDR3 protein: CASSSDPGVGTEAFF. CDR3 nucleotide sequence: TGTGCCAGCAGCTCCGACCCAGGGGTGGGCACTGAAGCTTTCTTT. The V gene is TRBV13, the J gene TRBJ1-1, with D perhaps matching TRBD1 (6 bases). The CDR3 length is 15 residues. V was cut by 4 bases and J by 4 bases, with 16 bases left in between. Looked up from germline, CDR1 is PRHDT and CDR2 is FYEKMQ (reference sequence).

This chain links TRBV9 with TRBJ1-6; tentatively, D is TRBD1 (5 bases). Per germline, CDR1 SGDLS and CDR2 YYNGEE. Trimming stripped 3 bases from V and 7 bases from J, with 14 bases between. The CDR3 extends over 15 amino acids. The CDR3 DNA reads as TGTGCCAGCAGCGAGGGGATTTTTCCAAATTCACCCCTCCACTTT. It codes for CASSEGIFPNSPLHF.

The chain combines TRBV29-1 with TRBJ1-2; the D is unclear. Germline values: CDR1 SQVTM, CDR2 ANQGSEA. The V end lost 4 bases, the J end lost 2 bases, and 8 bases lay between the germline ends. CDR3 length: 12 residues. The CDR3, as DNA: TGCAGCGTTGTACCAGAGAACTATGGCTACACCTTC. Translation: CSVVPENYGYTF.

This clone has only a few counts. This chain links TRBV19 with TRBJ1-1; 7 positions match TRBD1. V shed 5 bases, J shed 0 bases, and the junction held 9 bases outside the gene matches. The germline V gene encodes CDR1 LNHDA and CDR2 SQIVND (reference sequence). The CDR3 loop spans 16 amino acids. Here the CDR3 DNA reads TGTGCCAGTAGTTTACGCCGGGGACAGATGAACACTGAAGCTTTCTTT. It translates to CASSLRRGQMNTEAFF.

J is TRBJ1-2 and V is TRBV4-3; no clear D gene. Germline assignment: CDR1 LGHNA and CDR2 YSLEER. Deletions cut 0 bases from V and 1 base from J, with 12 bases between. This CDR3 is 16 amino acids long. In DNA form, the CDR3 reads TGCGCCAGCAGCCAAGAATATATGCAGGATAACTATGGCTACACCTTC. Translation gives CASSQEYMQDNYGYTF.